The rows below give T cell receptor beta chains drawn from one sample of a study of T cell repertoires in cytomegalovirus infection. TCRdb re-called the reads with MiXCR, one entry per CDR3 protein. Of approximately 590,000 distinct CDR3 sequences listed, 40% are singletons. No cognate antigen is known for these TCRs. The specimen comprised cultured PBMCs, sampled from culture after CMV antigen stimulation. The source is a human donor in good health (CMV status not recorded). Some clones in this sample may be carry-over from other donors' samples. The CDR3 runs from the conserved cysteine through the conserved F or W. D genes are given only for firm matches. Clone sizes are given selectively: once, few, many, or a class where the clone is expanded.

TGCAGTGCTACCGAAAGCGGATACAGGTTTAATGAAAAACTGTTTTTC CSATESGYRFNEKLFF TRBJ1-4 . . TRBV20-1
TGTGCCACCGGACAGGGGGCGAAGTTGAGCAATCAGCCCCAGCATTTT CATGQGAKLSNQPQHF TRBJ1-5 TRBD1 few TRBV19
TGCGCCAGCAGCCAACCTCCGGGACCGACGAACACCGGGGAGCTGTTTTTT CASSQPPGPTNTGELFF TRBJ2-2 . . TRBV4-1
TGTGCCAGCAGCTTAGTGGGCAGAAACTTGGATTCACCCCTCCACTTT CASSLVGRNLDSPLHF TRBJ1-6 . . TRBV11-2
TGTGCCAGCAGCCGGGACACGGGGCGGGGGCCCCAGCATTTT CASSRDTGRGPQHF TRBJ1-5 . . TRBV7-6
TGTGCCAGCAGCTTCCAGGGACAGGGCAGTAGAGCTTTCTTT CASSFQGQGSRAFF TRBJ1-1 TRBD1 few TRBV11-2
TGTGCCAGCAGTCCAGGGGACGATGGCTACACCTTC CASSPGDDGYTF TRBJ1-2 . . TRBV12-3/TRBV12-4
TGTGCCAGCAGCTTAGGGGGACAGGCCTACGAGCAGTACTTC CASSLGGQAYEQYF TRBJ2-7 TRBD1 many TRBV7-2
TGTGCCAGCAGCTTAGGTTTGCGGGATGAGCAGTTCTTC CASSLGLRDEQFF TRBJ2-1 . . TRBV7-8
TGTGCCAGCTTAGGACAGCTAGCCAAAAACATTCAGTACTTC CASLGQLAKNIQYF TRBJ2-4 . . TRBV27
TGTGCCAGCAGCCGGACAGGGGGAGGGGGCAAAAACATTCAGTACTTC CASSRTGGGGKNIQYF TRBJ2-4 TRBD1 many TRBV7-9
TGTGCCAGCAGGGGGAACGGGCCTCAGTACTTC CASRGNGPQYF TRBJ2-5 . . TRBV6-2/TRBV6-3
TGCAGTGCTAGTATCCCAGGGAGGAACACTGAAGCTTTCTTT CSASIPGRNTEAFF TRBJ1-1 . . TRBV20-1
TGTGCCAGCAGTTTAGAGTTAGGAGGCCGGTCACCCCTCCACTTT CASSLELGGRSPLHF TRBJ1-6 . . TRBV27
TGTGCCAGCAGCTTAGTACCGGGGTCTAGGTACACCGGGGAGCTGTTTTTT CASSLVPGSRYTGELFF TRBJ2-2 . . TRBV7-2
TGTGCCAGCAGCATCCGGAGCGGGATCACAGATACGCAGTATTTT CASSIRSGITDTQYF TRBJ2-3 TRBD2 . TRBV7-2
TGTGCCAGCAGTCCCCGGACAGGGGGCCCTAACTATGGCTACACCTTC CASSPRTGGPNYGYTF TRBJ1-2 TRBD1 . TRBV27
TGTGCCAGCAGCCTCGGGACTAGCGGGATTACCACAGATACGCAGTATTTT CASSLGTSGITTDTQYF TRBJ2-3 TRBD2 . TRBV7-3
TGTGCCACCAGCAGAGTGGGGGGGGCAGATACGCAGTATTTT CATSRVGGADTQYF TRBJ2-3 TRBD2 . TRBV15
TGTGCCAGCAGTGAAGGTTGGACATCGGGGAACACTGAAGCTTTCTTT CASSEGWTSGNTEAFF TRBJ1-1 . few TRBV6-1
TGTGCCAGCTCACCGGGACAGGGGACCTACAATGAGCAGTTCTTC CASSPGQGTYNEQFF TRBJ2-1 TRBD1 . TRBV18
TGTGCCAGCAGCTTGACAGGGTGGGACTCTGGGGCCAACGTCCTGACTTTC CASSLTGWDSGANVLTF TRBJ2-6 TRBD1 . TRBV11-2
TGCGCCAGCAGCCAATACTATGTTCCGGGACAGGGGACCTACGAGCAGTACTTC CASSQYYVPGQGTYEQYF TRBJ2-7 TRBD1 . TRBV4-1
TGTGCCAGCAGCGTTAAAACCGGAAGGAATGAAAAACTGTTTTTT CASSVKTGRNEKLFF TRBJ1-4 . few TRBV5-4
TGTGCCAGCAGCCAAGATAGAGAATTCGTCTACGAGCAGTACTTC CASSQDREFVYEQYF TRBJ2-7 . few TRBV4-2